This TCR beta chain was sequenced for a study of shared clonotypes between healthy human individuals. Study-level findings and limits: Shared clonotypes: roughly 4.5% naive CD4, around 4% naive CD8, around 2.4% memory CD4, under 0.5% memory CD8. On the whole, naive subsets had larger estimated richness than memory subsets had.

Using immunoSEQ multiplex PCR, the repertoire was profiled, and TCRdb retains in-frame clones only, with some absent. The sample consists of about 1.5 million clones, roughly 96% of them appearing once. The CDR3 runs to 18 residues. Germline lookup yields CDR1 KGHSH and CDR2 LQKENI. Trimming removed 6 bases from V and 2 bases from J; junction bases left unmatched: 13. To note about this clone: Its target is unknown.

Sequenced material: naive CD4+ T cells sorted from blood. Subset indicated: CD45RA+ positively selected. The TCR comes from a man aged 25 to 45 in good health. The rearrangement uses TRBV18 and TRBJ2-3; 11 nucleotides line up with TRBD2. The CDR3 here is CASSPIGGTSGSTDTQYF. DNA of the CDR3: TGTGCCAGCTCCCCTATAGGGGGGACTAGCGGATCCACAGATACGCAGTATTTT.